This TCR beta chain was captured by sequencing in a study of T cell responses to AZD1222 COVID-19 vaccine. TCRdb's table, derived via immunoSEQ multiplex PCR, lists solely in-frame clones and lacks some. The sample lists around 160,000 clones, roughly 91% seen once, with about 1.9% in the top ten. The CDR3 covers 15 residues. CDR1 is MNHNS and CDR2 is SASEGT in the germline V gene. V lost 1 base, J lost 2 bases, and 12 bases lay in between. This receptor was taken from an adult in good health. The chain links TRBV6-1 to TRBJ2-7; D is uncertain. This material consisted of peripheral blood, taken on day 0 of AZD1222 vaccination. The CDR3 loop is CASSEEPLKAYEQYF. CDR3 bases: TGTGCCAGCAGTGAAGAGCCCCTGAAGGCCTACGAGCAGTACTTC.